This TCR beta chain was retrieved from a study of T cells after yellow fever vaccination. V gave up 0 bases and J gave up 7 bases, with 12 bases separating them. The CDR3 is 14 residues long. Germline CDR1 and CDR2: MNHNS and SASEGT. From the 5' RACE reads, TCRdb called clonotypes with MiXCR, one entry per CDR3 protein. The data hold approximately 610,000 distinct CDR3 sequences, with roughly 17% observed a single time. V and J are TRBV6-1 and TRBJ1-1; a weak D match, TRBD1 (6 bases). The sample was PBMCs, taken around 5 days after the first yellow fever vaccination. This clonotype originated in a man between 18 and 29 years old who received the YFV17D yellow fever vaccine. The CDR3 DNA is TGTGCCAGCAGTGAAGCAGTAGGGGGGGTTGAAGCTTTCTTT. Its protein is CASSEAVGGVEAFF.